The clone carrying this T cell receptor (beta chain) was counted only a few times. The V and J ends lost 6 bases and 2 bases respectively, with 10 bases between them. Germline V gene lookup returns CDR1 MGHRA and CDR2 YSYEKL. This CDR3 region has 13 residues. This record comes from a study of blood T cells in healthy people across ages. The use of a sample-barcoded 5' primer and a J-beta primer mix characterized a second PCR of about 7 to 12 cycles. TCRdb itself ran the 5' RACE reads through MiXCR, one entry per CDR3 protein. The sample holds fewer than 2,000,000 distinct CDR3 sequences, about 32% seen once.

The chain combines TRBV4-1 with TRBJ1-1, with D unresolved. This TCR was recovered from a woman between 25 and 40 years old in good health. The sample consisted of blood. CDR3 region: CASSHSLNTEAFF. DNA for the CDR3: TGCGCCAGCAGTCATTCGTTAAACACTGAAGCTTTCTTT.